Shown below are 18 T cell receptor beta chains from a single sample sequenced in a study of beta chain features in type 1 diabetes. Expressed TCRB transcripts were sequenced, since all the RNA that had been isolated was reverse transcribed. The protocol was immunoSEQ multiplex PCR, while the TCRdb copy is restricted to in-frame clones and leaves out a portion. The sample includes a few hundred thousand clones, about 19% seen only once; the top ten take approximately 0.043%. Sample: naive CD4+ T cells from blood. The receptors shown here come from a woman under 30 in good health.

The rearrangement uses TRBV11-2 and TRBJ2-5, with TRBD2 matching over 14 bases. CDR1 and CDR2 (germline): SGHAT, FQNNGV. The CDR3 extends over 14 amino acids. Trimming took 6 bases from V and 5 from J; bases not matched to a gene: 2. The CDR3 region is CASRRLAGGETQYF. In nucleotides, the CDR3 is TGTGCCAGCAGACGACTAGCGGGAGGGGAGACCCAGTACTTC.

The chain has TRBV6-5 and TRBJ2-1; D possibly corresponds to TRBD2 (6 bases). V dropped 1 base and J dropped 5 bases, with 6 bases sitting between them. This CDR3 has 13 residues. Germline V gene data show CDR1 as MNHEY and CDR2 as SVGAGI. The DNA of the CDR3 is TGTGCCAGCAGTTACTGGAGGGACAATGAGCAGTTCTTC. It yields the protein CASSYWRDNEQFF.

This clone showed up just a few times. V gene TRBV30 combines with J gene TRBJ2-7, with a weak D call TRBD2 (5 bases). Germline values: CDR1 GTSNPN, CDR2 SVGIG (reference sequence). Deletions cut 8 bases from V and 5 bases from J, with 13 bases between. This CDR3 is built from 11 residues. The CDR3 loop is CAGRGFDEQYF. DNA of the CDR3: TGTGCCGGACGAGGGTTTGACGAGCAGTACTTC. Using reference TRBV30 and TRBJ2-7 for the parts outside the CDR3, the full variable domain is SQTIHQWPATLVQPVGSPLSLECTVEGTSNPNLYWYRQAAGRGLQLLFYSVGIGQISSEVPQNLSASRPQDRQFILSSKKLLLSDSGFYLCAGRGFDEQYFGPGTRLTVT.

Regarding this clone: Other nucleotide sequences in the sample specify the same CDR3. The chain combines TRBV18 with TRBJ1-2, with D possibly TRBD1 on 5 matching bases. The CDR3 covers 12 residues. Trimming left V 3 bases short and J 4 bases short, with 6 bases between. CDR1 is KGHSH, CDR2 LQKENI, per germline. In DNA form, the CDR3 reads TGTGCCAGCTCACCTGACAGCTATGGCTACACCTTC. This gives the protein CASSPDSYGYTF.

This chain uses TRBV7-9 with TRBJ2-5; no firm D call. In germline, CDR1 is SEHNR, CDR2 FQNEAQ (reference sequence). V was trimmed by 6 bases and J by 0 bases, leaving 8 bases between them. CDR3 length: 13 residues. The CDR3 DNA sequence: TGTGCCAGCAGTCAACTATACCAAGAGACCCAGTACTTC. Protein product: CASSQLYQETQYF.

This chain connects TRBV29-1 to TRBJ1-1; D perhaps matches TRBD1 (5 bases). Germline V CDR1 and CDR2: SQVTM, ANQGSEA. Trimming left V 6 bases short and J 0 bases short, with 26 bases between. This CDR3 is built from 18 residues. CDR3 coding DNA: TGCAGCGTAGACCCTGGAGGGACGGCCAATTTCATGAACACTGAAGCTTTCTTT. Encoded protein: CSVDPGGTANFMNTEAFF.

This clone was detected only a few times. The chain combines TRBV5-1 with TRBJ2-3, with D maybe TRBD1 (6 bases). The CDR3 has 14 residues. CDR1 is SGHRS, CDR2 YFSETQ, per germline. V lost 6 bases, J lost 4 bases, and 15 bases lay in between. CDR3 bases: TGCGCCAGCAACCCCTACAGGGCGGCAGATACGCAGTATTTT. It codes for CASNPYRAADTQYF. Combining the CDR3 with reference TRBV5-1 and TRBJ2-3 gives the whole variable domain KAGVTQTPRYLIKTRGQQVTLSCSPISGHRSVSWYQQTPGQGLQFLFEYFSETQRNKGNFPGRFSGRQFSNSRSEMNVSTLELGDSALYLCASNPYRAADTQYFGPGTRLTVL.

This chain joins TRBV5-1 and TRBJ2-1; TRBD2 matches 10 bases. Germline V lookup: CDR1 SGHRS, CDR2 YFSETQ. J lost 0 bases, V lost 4 bases, and 7 bases had no gene match. CDR3 length equals 17 residues. CDR3 loop: CASSTGTSASSYNEQFF. Here the CDR3 DNA reads TGCGCCAGCAGCACAGGGACTAGCGCGAGCTCCTACAATGAGCAGTTCTTC.

This clone was observed a handful of times. The chain has TRBV29-1 and TRBJ1-1; D might be TRBD1 (5 bases). The CDR3 has 13 amino acids. V was cut by 4 bases and J by 1 base, with 10 bases left in between. Germline V CDR1 and CDR2: SQVTM, ANQGSEA. The CDR3 protein is CSVAVGGNTEAFF. Written as DNA, the CDR3 is TGCAGCGTTGCGGTGGGGGGGAACACTGAAGCTTTCTTT.

The chain uses TRBV18 and TRBJ2-7; a possible D gene is TRBD2 (6 bases). Germline lookup yields CDR1 KGHSH and CDR2 LQKENI. V lost 3 bases to trimming and J lost 6 bases, with 15 bases between them. The length of the CDR3 is 14 residues. The DNA of the CDR3 is TGTGCCAGCTCACCCCGGGAGTCGGTAAGCGAGCAGTACTTC. Its translation is CASSPRESVSEQYF.

This chain uses TRBV9 with TRBJ2-1; D may be TRBD1 (5 bases). This CDR3 is 14 amino acids long. Trimming took off 3 bases at V and 0 bases at J, with 7 bases between the two ends. From germline, CDR1 is SGDLS and CDR2 YYNGEE. The CDR3 DNA reads TGTGCCAGCAGCGGACAGAGCTCCTACAATGAGCAGTTCTTC. Protein sequence: CASSGQSSYNEQFF.

This sequence joins TRBV5-1 and TRBJ2-6, with 10 nucleotides matching TRBD1. CDR1 is SGHRS, CDR2 YFSETQ, per germline. The length of the CDR3 is 16 residues. V gave up 2 bases and J gave up 9 bases; unmatched junction bases: 8. The CDR3 spells CASSFGTGVTHNVLTF. The CDR3 DNA is TGCGCCAGCAGCTTCGGGACAGGGGTCACCCACAACGTCCTGACTTTC.

The CDR3 sequence is CASSVGGQGGSYEQYF. CDR3 bases: TGTGCCAGCAGTGTCGGGGGACAGGGGGGTTCCTACGAGCAGTACTTC. This sequence joins TRBV9 and TRBJ2-7; 11 bases line up with TRBD1. The CDR3 is 16 residues long. Unmatched junction bases numbered 8, after V lost 5 bases and J lost 1 base. CDR1 and CDR2 (germline): SGDLS, YYNGEE.

The chain links TRBV5-1 to TRBJ2-1; D may be TRBD1 (6 bases). V lost 1 base to trimming and J lost 7 bases, with 12 bases between them. The CDR3 runs 14 residues. Germline V CDR1 and CDR2: SGHRS, YFSETQ. The CDR3 here is CASSLQATGNEQFF. In DNA, the CDR3 is TGCGCCAGCAGCTTGCAGGCTACAGGGAATGAGCAGTTCTTC.

This clone has a handful of counts. The rearrangement links TRBV4-2 to TRBJ2-3; tentatively, D is TRBD2 (5 bases). Germline assignment: CDR1 LGHNA and CDR2 YNFKEQ. The V gene lost 6 bases and the J gene lost 5 bases, with 9 bases spanning the gap. This CDR3 has 12 amino acids. The DNA for the CDR3 is TGTGCCAGCAGTCCCGGGGAAGATACGCAGTATTTT. Its translation: CASSPGEDTQYF.

This clone was detected a few times. The chain uses TRBV4-3 and TRBJ2-3; D unresolved. The CDR3 sequence is 14 residues long. V was pared by 1 base and J by 6 bases, with 11 bases between. CDR1 is LGHNA and CDR2 is YSLEER in the germline V gene. CDR3 bases: TGCGCCAGCAGCCAAGCTATTCTCCGGGATACGCAGTATTTT. Its protein product is CASSQAILRDTQYF.

This clone was seen a few times. The chain couples TRBV10-3 to TRBJ2-1; 8 bases align to TRBD1. J gave up 7 bases and V 9 bases, and 8 bases lay outside the gene matches. The length of the CDR3 is 13 residues. Germline V gene lookup returns CDR1 ENHRY and CDR2 SYGVKD. The CDR3 DNA sequence: TGTGCCATGGGACAGGCCCTTGAGAATGAGCAGTTCTTC. Amino acid sequence: CAMGQALENEQFF.

This clone was seen a few times. This rearrangement joins TRBV6-6 to TRBJ2-7, with TRBD1 as a possible D gene (6 bases). The V end was cut by 10 bases, the J end by 2 bases, with 12 bases between. The CDR3 sequence is 12 residues long. CDR1 and CDR2 from the germline V gene are MNHNY and SVGAGI (reference sequence). CDR3 region: CATGTRTYEQYF. The CDR3 coding sequence is TGTGCCACGGGGACACGAACCTACGAGCAGTACTTC.